Below, 26 T cell receptor beta chains from the same sample are listed, as sequenced in a study of blood T cell repertoires in COVID-19 (dated by TCRdb to 2020 to 2022). Libraries were made using the immunoSEQ multiplex PCR assay. The immuneACCESS repertoire file appears here via TCRdb, limited to in-frame rearrangements. These files lack a portion of the clones; in checked studies, under half of the deficit traces to unresolved V genes, and the cause of the others is not known. In all, the sample holds about 54,000 clones, and 90% of those were seen once. Roughly 3.6% of the sample belongs to the ten largest clones. Sequenced material: peripheral blood. These receptors were taken from a man in his fifties with acute or convalescent COVID-19.

This clone was seen just once. The J gene is TRBJ2-7, the V gene TRBV9; 14 nucleotides align to TRBD2. Unmatched junction bases numbered 9, after V lost 0 bases and J lost 7 bases. Per germline, CDR1 SGDLS and CDR2 YYNGEE. This CDR3 has 17 amino acids. The chain's CDR3 is CASSVALGLAGDTEQYF. In nucleotides, the CDR3 is TGTGCCAGCAGCGTAGCCCTGGGACTAGCGGGAGATACGGAGCAGTACTTC.

The chain is built from TRBV30 and TRBJ1-5; maybe TRBD1 (5 bases). The germline gives CDR1 GTSNPN, CDR2 SVGIG (reference sequence). This CDR3 region has 13 residues. The V end lost 1 base, the J end lost 5 bases, and 9 bases lay between the germline ends. In nucleotides, the CDR3 is TGTGCCTGGAGTGACGGGGGGGATCAGCCCCAGCATTTT. Residues: CAWSDGGDQPQHF.

The chain combines TRBV11-2 with TRBJ2-7, with TRBD2 matching 8 bases. Losses at the gene ends were 6 bases for V and 6 bases for J; bases not matched to a gene: 7. The CDR3 has 13 residues. Germline V gene lookup returns CDR1 SGHAT and CDR2 FQNNGV. The chain's CDR3 is CASRPRLAPEQYF. CDR3 sequence (DNA): TGTGCCAGCAGGCCACGACTAGCGCCCGAGCAGTACTTC.

The rearrangement links TRBV6-2 or TRBV6-3 to TRBJ1-5, with unresolved D. This CDR3 has 16 amino acids. The germline gives CDR1 MNHEY, CDR2 SVGEGT. The V and J ends lost 0 bases and 4 bases respectively, with 13 bases between them. Here the CDR3 DNA reads TGTGCCAGCAGTTACTCTGGCCGGGGAGGAAATCAGCCCCAGCATTTT. Encoded protein: CASSYSGRGGNQPQHF.

The V call is TRBV5-1, the J call TRBJ1-2; 10 bases are shared with TRBD1. The V gene's germline CDR1 is SGHRS and CDR2 YFSETQ. Losses at the gene ends were 2 bases for V and 3 bases for J; bases not matched to a gene: 4. CDR3 length: 15 amino acids. The CDR3 region has the DNA TGCGCCAGCAGCTTCAGGACAGGGGGGGACTATGGCTACACCTTC. This codes for CASSFRTGGDYGYTF.

Judged by abundance, this clone is medium-sized. The chain recombines TRBV5-1 with TRBJ1-1; possibly TRBD1 for D (6 bases). V gave up 8 bases and J gave up 1 base, with 12 bases separating them. The CDR3 contains 13 residues. The germline gives CDR1 SGHRS, CDR2 YFSETQ. CDR3 loop: CASKDSTNTEAFF. CDR3 DNA sequence: TGCGCCAGTAAGGACAGTACGAACACTGAAGCTTTCTTT.

The V call is TRBV19, the J call TRBJ2-1; 10 bases are shared with TRBD1. With V trimmed by 4 bases and J by 7 bases, 7 bases remained unmatched. The germline CDR1 and CDR2 sequences are LNHDA and SQIVND (reference sequence). The CDR3 spans 15 residues. The CDR3, as DNA: TGTGCCAGTAGTACCGGACAGGGGGGAGGAAATGAGCAGTTCTTC. Its translation is CASSTGQGGGNEQFF.

This chain links TRBV6-6 with TRBJ1-1; D gene unclear. The CDR3 contains 13 residues. V lost 8 bases, J lost 1 base, and 11 bases lay in between. Germline V lookup: CDR1 MNHNY, CDR2 SVGAGI (reference sequence). The CDR3 DNA reads as TGTGCCAGCGCGGAGAGGGAGAACACTGAAGCTTTCTTT. This codes for CASAERENTEAFF.

The chain joins TRBV6-5 to TRBJ1-1; D unresolved. Trimming took 0 bases from V and 1 from J, leaving 9 bases between them. CDR1 and CDR2 from the germline V gene are MNHEY and SVGAGI. The CDR3 totals 15 residues. DNA for the CDR3: TGTGCCAGCAGTTACTCGAGGTACACGAACACTGAAGCTTTCTTT. Translated: CASSYSRYTNTEAFF.

The chain links TRBV29-1 to TRBJ1-2; a weak D match, TRBD1 (5 bases). Germline V lookup: CDR1 SQVTM, CDR2 ANQGSEA. This CDR3 has 14 residues. V shed 8 bases and J shed 0 bases, with 16 bases lying between them. The CDR3 region has the DNA TGCAGCACCACGCGGTCCAGGGCTAACTATGGCTACACCTTC. Protein sequence: CSTTRSRANYGYTF.

This clone was observed a single time. This chain uses TRBV24-1 with TRBJ2-3; 10 nucleotides line up with TRBD1. J gave up 1 base and V 4 bases, and 7 bases lay outside the gene matches. CDR1 KGHDR and CDR2 SFDVKD come from the germline V gene. This CDR3 contains 17 residues. The CDR3 spells CATSEPRQGAGTDTQYF. The CDR3 DNA is TGTGCCACCAGTGAGCCGAGACAGGGGGCAGGCACAGATACGCAGTATTTT.

This clone was detected once. V is TRBV6-5 and J is TRBJ2-7, with TRBD2 identical over 14 bases. The germline CDR1 and CDR2 sequences are MNHEY and SVGAGI. The CDR3 is 16 residues long. The V and J ends lost 4 bases and 7 bases, in that order; junction bases with no gene match: 9. CDR3 nucleotides: TGTGCCAGCAGTTCCAGCGGACTAGCGGGAGGTGGTGAGCAGTACTTC. Protein: CASSSSGLAGGGEQYF.

CDR3: CAWRLAFSYNEQFF. In DNA, the CDR3 is TGTGCCTGGAGACTAGCGTTCTCCTACAATGAGCAGTTCTTC. The V gene is TRBV30, the J gene TRBJ2-1, with 7 bases aligning to TRBD2. The germline gives CDR1 GTSNPN, CDR2 SVGIG (reference sequence). This CDR3 is built from 14 residues. The ends lost 3 bases at V and 0 bases at J; junction bases unmatched: 2.

The chain couples TRBV19 to TRBJ1-3; D remains unclear. Germline lookup yields CDR1 LNHDA and CDR2 SQIVND (reference sequence). V shed 8 bases and J shed 4 bases, with 15 bases lying between them. This CDR3 has 14 amino acids. CDR3 DNA: TGTGCCAGTCGCGTCAGGCGGGCGGGAAACACCATATATTTT. Its protein product is CASRVRRAGNTIYF.

The chain recombines TRBV11-2 with TRBJ2-3, with 9 bases fitting TRBD2. The CDR3 length is 14 residues. Germline assignment: CDR1 SGHAT and CDR2 FQNNGV. Germline trimming cut 5 bases from V and 4 bases from J; bases unmatched to any gene: 4. In nucleotides, the CDR3 is TGTGCCAGCAGCGCTAGCGGGATGGCAGATACGCAGTATTTT. It specifies CASSASGMADTQYF.

The rearrangement links TRBV6-1 to TRBJ1-1, with 7 positions matching TRBD1. The germline V gene has CDR1 MNHNS and CDR2 SASEGT. V trimming: 2 bases; J trimming: 0 bases; junction bases outside the gene matches: 3. CDR3 length: 15 amino acids. DNA for the CDR3: TGTGCCAGCAGTGAAACCAGGGGGGTGAACACTGAAGCTTTCTTT. Translating gives CASSETRGVNTEAFF.

Only one count was recorded for this clone. The chain carries TRBV6-4 and TRBJ2-6; D ambiguous. From germline, CDR1 is MRHNA and CDR2 SNTAGT. Between the trimmed V and J ends, which lost 4 bases and 0 bases, there was a span of 13 bases. The CDR3 contains 17 residues. The CDR3 reads CASSGVGPSSGANVLTF. For the CDR3, the DNA is TGTGCCAGCAGTGGGGTTGGGCCTTCCTCTGGGGCCAACGTCCTGACTTTC.

The chain employs TRBV7-2 and TRBJ2-4; D remains unclear. Germline CDR1 reads SGHTA; CDR2 reads FQGNSA. The CDR3 spans 14 residues. The germline V and J ends were trimmed by 6 bases and 1 base, with 10 bases remaining between them. The CDR3 DNA reads as TGTGCCAGCAGTGATACTTTTGCCAAAAACATTCAGTACTTC. Translating it yields CASSDTFAKNIQYF. The full variable domain, with the rest looked up from reference TRBV7-2 and TRBJ2-4, is GAGVSQSPSNKVTEKGKDVELRCDPISGHTALYWYRQSLGQGLEFLIYFQGNSAPDKSGLPSDRFSAERTGGSVSTLTIQRTQQEDSAVYLCASSDTFAKNIQYFGAGTRLSVL.

This chain links TRBV27 with TRBJ2-3, with TRBD1 matching 9 bases. Germline V gene data show CDR1 as MNHEY and CDR2 as SMNVEV (reference sequence). There are 20 residues in the CDR3. J lost 0 bases, V lost 5 bases, and 18 bases had no gene match. CDR3 residues: CASSLGVGQGWVGSTDTQYF. CDR3 coding DNA: TGTGCCAGCAGTCTCGGTGTTGGACAGGGGTGGGTTGGTAGCACAGATACGCAGTATTTT.

The chain uses TRBV19 and TRBJ2-2; D unresolved. Germline lookup yields CDR1 LNHDA and CDR2 SQIVND (reference sequence). V was clipped by 8 bases and J by 2 bases, with 9 bases between them. The CDR3 totals 13 residues. CDR3 DNA: TGTGCCAGTCACTCGGTAAACACCGGGGAGCTGTTTTTT. Its protein product is CASHSVNTGELFF. Using reference TRBV19 and TRBJ2-2 for the parts outside the CDR3, the full variable domain is DGGITQSPKYLFRKEGQNVTLSCEQNLNHDAMYWYRQDPGQGLRLIYYSQIVNDFQKGDIAEGYSVSREKKESFPLTVTSAQKNPTAFYLCASHSVNTGELFFGEGSRLTVL.

DNA of the CDR3: TGTGCCATAAGGGCTAGCGGGAGCGGGAATGAGCAGTTCTTC. The encoded protein is CAIRASGSGNEQFF. The rearrangement uses TRBV11-2 and TRBJ2-1; 10 bases map to TRBD2. The V segment lost 10 bases and the J segment 7 bases; nucleotides outside the gene matches: 10. This CDR3 comprises 14 residues. Germline V CDR1 and CDR2: SGHAT, FQNNGV.

The chain combines TRBV6-5 with TRBJ2-7, with TRBD1 identical over 9 bases. The CDR3 contains 15 residues. The germline CDR1 and CDR2 sequences are MNHEY and SVGAGI. The V gene end was trimmed by 5 bases and the J gene end by 0 bases; junction bases not matched to a gene: 5. CDR3 coding DNA: TGTGCCAGCAGTATAACAGGGGGCAGCTCCTACGAGCAGTACTTC. Translated, it gives CASSITGGSSYEQYF.

The chain has TRBV7-2 and TRBJ2-7, with 7 bases matching TRBD1. Trimming took 5 bases from V and 2 from J; bases not matched to a gene: 9. The CDR3 covers 15 residues. Looked up from germline, CDR1 is SGHTA and CDR2 is FQGNSA. DNA of the CDR3: TGTGCCAGCAGCCGTCATACAGGGGACCCCTACGAGCAGTACTTC. Protein sequence: CASSRHTGDPYEQYF.

The chain employs TRBV27 and TRBJ2-3; 9 nucleotides match TRBD2. The CDR3 consists of 14 residues. CDR1 and CDR2 from the germline V gene are MNHEY and SMNVEV (reference sequence). Germline trimming cut 9 bases from V and 7 bases from J; bases unmatched to any gene: 11. In nucleotides, the CDR3 is TGTGCCAGTCACCTTAGCGGGAGAGCACATACGCAGTATTTT. This gives the protein CASHLSGRAHTQYF.

The chain carries TRBV3-1 (or the pseudogene TRBV3-2) and TRBJ2-2; 11 nucleotides agree with TRBD2. CDR3 length: 22 amino acids. With V trimmed by 0 bases and J by 1 base, 16 bases remained unmatched. The V gene's germline CDR1 is LGHDT and CDR2 YNNKEL (reference sequence). The CDR3 sequence: CASSQDLALAGVRFVNTGELFF. CDR3 DNA: TGTGCCAGCAGCCAAGATCTAGCACTAGCGGGAGTGAGGTTTGTGAACACCGGGGAGCTGTTTTTT.

This chain connects TRBV6-2 or TRBV6-3 to TRBJ1-5; D is unresolved. Deletions cut 5 bases from V and 4 bases from J, with 12 bases between. This CDR3 has 14 amino acids. Germline V gives CDR1 MNHEY, CDR2 SVGEGT. The CDR3 loop is CASSPPGRNQPQHF. Written as DNA, the CDR3 is TGTGCCAGCAGTCCCCCCGGGAGGAATCAGCCCCAGCATTTT.